These T cell receptor beta chains were read from a single sample in a study of blood T cell repertoires in COVID-19. The data were produced by immunoSEQ multiplex PCR, yet TCRdb's version contains in-frame clones alone and is incomplete. This sample has some 210,000 clones; approximately 90% occur once, and the top ten carry over 0.75%. Material for sequencing was peripheral blood. These receptors came from a man in his fifties or sixties with COVID-19, enrolled during active disease. Both conserved end residues are part of each CDR3. A D gene is named only where the DNA matches it firmly. Only part of the rows carry a size: once, few, many, or a class if the clone is expanded.

TRBV18	-	once	TRBJ1-6	CASSPREASSYNSPLHF	TGTGCCAGCTCACCACGGGAGGCGAGCTCCTATAATTCACCCCTCCACTTT
TRBV19	-	-	TRBJ2-3	CASSHGSLGTQYF	TGTGCCAGTAGCCACGGGAGTTTAGGTACGCAGTATTTT
TRBV27	-	-	TRBJ2-2	CASRKFRREENTGELFF	TGTGCCAGCAGAAAATTTCGCAGGGAGGAGAACACCGGGGAGCTGTTTTTT
TRBV7-2	-	-	TRBJ2-3	CASSQNFLPTDTQYF	TGTGCCAGCAGCCAAAACTTTCTGCCCACAGATACGCAGTATTTT
TRBV5-1	TRBD1	-	TRBJ2-2	CASSLVAGGATGELFF	TGCGCCAGCAGCTTGGTAGCAGGGGGCGCGACCGGGGAGCTGTTTTTT
TRBV2	TRBD1	once	TRBJ2-7	CATRQGVYEQYF	TGTGCCACCAGACAGGGTGTCTACGAGCAGTACTTC
TRBV12-3/TRBV12-4	-	-	TRBJ1-1	CASSRSTEAFF	TGTGCCAGTTCGAGGAGCACTGAAGCTTTCTTT
TRBV2	-	-	TRBJ1-2	CASSFSSYGYTF	TGTGCCAGCAGTTTCTCCTCCTATGGCTACACCTTC
TRBV10-3	-	once	TRBJ1-3	CAISESTGFNTIYF	TGTGCCATCAGTGAGTCGACAGGTTTTAACACCATATATTTT
TRBV11-2	TRBD1	-	TRBJ1-2	CASSPDRGHYGYTF	TGTGCCAGCAGCCCGGACAGGGGTCACTATGGCTACACCTTC
TRBV5-1	TRBD1	-	TRBJ1-6	CASSKTDRGNSPLHF	TGCGCCAGCAGCAAAACGGACAGGGGTAATTCACCCCTCCACTTT
TRBV7-2	TRBD2	-	TRBJ2-7	CASSLGHVGGLEQYF	TGTGCCAGCAGCTTAGGTCATGTGGGAGGGCTCGAGCAGTACTTC
TRBV7-2	TRBD1	-	TRBJ1-5	CASSLENRGDQPQHF	TGTGCCAGCAGCTTAGAGAACAGGGGGGATCAGCCCCAGCATTTT
TRBV19	TRBD2	-	TRBJ2-1	CASSTGGRARDEQFF	TGTGCCAGTAGTACTGGGGGGAGGGCAAGGGATGAGCAGTTCTTC
TRBV15	-	-	TRBJ2-7	CATSRGRFGGPTPTQYF	TGTGCCACCAGCAGAGGAAGGTTCGGGGGGCCGACCCCTACGCAGTACTTC
TRBV27	-	-	TRBJ2-2	CASSLSGVTLGELFF	TGTGCCAGCAGTTTATCAGGGGTTACACTTGGGGAGCTGTTTTTT
TRBV27	-	-	TRBJ2-3	CASSLRSGGTSTDTQYF	TGTGCCAGCAGTTTACGTTCTGGGGGGACTAGCACAGATACGCAGTATTTT
TRBV30	TRBD1	-	TRBJ1-4	CAWSSKQGVANEKLFF	TGTGCCTGGAGTTCTAAACAGGGGGTTGCTAATGAAAAACTGTTTTTT
TRBV12-5	-	-	TRBJ2-3	CASGWGQESTDTQYF	TGTGCTAGTGGTTGGGGGCAAGAAAGCACAGATACGCAGTATTTT
TRBV4-3	TRBD2	-	TRBJ2-5	CASSQDLGTSETQYF	TGCGCCAGCAGCCAAGATTTGGGGACTAGCGAGACCCAGTACTTC
TRBV15	TRBD1	-	TRBJ1-1	CATSGGSGQGLNTEAFF	TGTGCCACCAGCGGAGGGTCGGGACAGGGCCTGAACACTGAAGCTTTCTTT
TRBV6-5	TRBD1	-	TRBJ2-7	CASRDRGATYEQYF	TGTGCCAGCAGGGACAGGGGTGCAACCTACGAGCAGTACTTC
TRBV18	TRBD1	-	TRBJ1-2	CASSRKRDSVYGYTF	TGTGCCAGCTCTCGGAAACGGGACAGTGTCTATGGCTACACCTTC
TRBV2	-	-	TRBJ1-6	CASSESQGNSPLHF	TGTGCCAGCAGTGAATCTCAGGGGAATTCACCCCTCCACTTT
TRBV29-1	-	-	TRBJ1-4	CSVKTAGSGNEKLFF	TGCAGCGTTAAAACCGCGGGCAGCGGGAATGAAAAACTGTTTTTT
TRBV2	TRBD2	-	TRBJ2-7	CATRGGTYEQYF	TGTGCCACCCGGGGGGGGACCTACGAGCAGTACTTC
TRBV9	TRBD2	-	TRBJ2-7	CASSPANLAVYEQYF	TGTGCCAGCAGCCCAGCTAACCTAGCGGTCTACGAGCAGTACTTC
TRBV5-1	-	-	TRBJ2-2	CASSSTGQSTGELFF	TGCGCCAGCAGCTCGACAGGCCAATCCACCGGGGAGCTGTTTTTT
TRBV20-1	-	-	TRBJ1-6	CSASPGTSNSPLHF	TGCAGTGCTAGTCCCGGGACAAGTAATTCACCCCTCCACTTT